This T cell receptor beta chain emerged from a study of blood T cells in healthy people across ages. General study results and limits: Measured against age, TCR beta diversity per million T cells decreased in a roughly linear manner.

The study recruited healthy Caucasian donors from Russia who were aged about 6 to 95. Trimming took off 0 bases at V and 8 bases at J, with 19 bases between the two ends. CDR1 is MGHRA and CDR2 is YSYEKL in the germline V gene. The CDR3 has 16 residues. On this clonotype: Its target is unknown.

A second PCR, run for about 7 to 12 cycles, used a sample-barcoded 5' primer plus a J-beta primer mix. A 12-random-nucleotide template-switch adaptor tagged each cDNA molecule. The yield of each sample was at least 2.5 million CDR3-containing paired-end reads. TCRdb re-called the 5' RACE reads with MiXCR, one entry per CDR3 protein. The table lists 540,000 or so distinct CDR3 sequences, approximately 30% of them singletons. Input material: blood. This TCR was sampled from a woman aged 70 to 79 in good health. The genes are TRBV4-1 and TRBJ1-2, with a possible D match to TRBD1 (5 bases). The CDR3 nucleotides read TGCGCCAGCAGCCAAGATCCAGGGCAGACCTTTAGGGGCTACACCTTC. Translation gives CASSQDPGQTFRGYTF.